These 6 T cell receptor beta chains were sequenced from one sample in a study of vaccination and CD4 T cells after COVID-19. Treatment described: approximately nine-day PBMC culture with coronavirus spike peptide pools or control peptides (ViraFEST assay). Sequencing of the DNA from cultured CD4+ T cells was carried out with the Oncomine TCR Beta short-read assay. In TCRdb, the PCR reads were re-called with MiXCR into one record per CDR3 protein. Found here are some 14,000 distinct CDR3 sequences, about a third of them singletons; the top ten hold roughly 38%. Their cognate antigens are unknown. The sample consisted of cultured CD4+ T cells from blood. The origin of the receptors is a human donor with COVID-19.

The chain joins TRBV28 to TRBJ1-2; 8 nucleotides align to TRBD1. Trimming removed 5 bases from V and 5 bases from J; junction bases left unmatched: 10. The CDR3 is 15 residues long. CDR1 and CDR2 (germline): MDHEN, SYDVKM. CDR3 nucleotides: TGTGCCAGCAGTCCCCGGGACAGGACCCTATATGGCTACACCTTC. This codes for CASSPRDRTLYGYTF.

This clonotype was detected only a few times. This chain joins TRBV14 and TRBJ1-2; D gene unclear. Germline values: CDR1 SGHDN, CDR2 FVKESK. Deletions cut 0 bases from V and 4 bases from J, with 6 bases between. CDR3 length equals 13 residues. The CDR3 DNA is TGTGCCAGCAGCCAAGAACTGGGCTATGGCTACACCTTC. Protein: CASSQELGYGYTF.

This sequence joins TRBV6-1 and TRBJ1-4, with D perhaps matching TRBD1 (5 bases). Germline assignment: CDR1 MNHNS and CDR2 SASEGT. V was shortened by 4 bases and J by 8 bases, with 11 bases between the two germline ends. The CDR3 totals 13 residues. The CDR3 sequence: CASSGGGREKLFF. The CDR3 coding sequence is TGTGCCAGCAGTGGGGGGGGAAGGGAAAAACTGTTTTTT.

In its sample, this clonotype ranks as medium-sized. The rearrangement uses TRBV18 and TRBJ2-4; 8 bases line up with TRBD2. Per germline, CDR1 KGHSH and CDR2 LQKENI. The CDR3 sequence is 16 residues long. V was pared by 6 bases and J by 8 bases, with 15 bases of the junction left unmatched. CDR3 DNA sequence: TGTGCCAGCTCCCCGGCGAAAGGGCGGCGGGAGGACATTCAGTACTTC. The encoded protein is CASSPAKGRREDIQYF.

This clonotype has just a few counts. V is TRBV7-2 and J is TRBJ1-4, with 8 positions matching TRBD1. The germline V gene has CDR1 SGHTA and CDR2 FQGNSA. The V and J ends lost 2 bases and 8 bases, in that order; junction bases with no gene match: 7. This CDR3 has 15 residues. The CDR3 sequence is CASSLRGAGGEKLFF. CDR3 DNA sequence: TGTGCCAGCAGCTTAAGGGGGGCAGGGGGCGAAAAACTGTTTTTT.

V gene TRBV7-2 combines with J gene TRBJ2-3, with unresolved D. Germline V gene data show CDR1 as SGHTA and CDR2 as FQGNSA. The CDR3 covers 17 residues. The ends were cut back, 8 bases at V and 6 bases at J, with 27 bases in the middle. CDR3 residues: CASGRSTTARYADTQYF. In DNA, the CDR3 is TGTGCCAGCGGACGGTCGACGACTGCTCGGTACGCCGATACGCAGTATTTT.